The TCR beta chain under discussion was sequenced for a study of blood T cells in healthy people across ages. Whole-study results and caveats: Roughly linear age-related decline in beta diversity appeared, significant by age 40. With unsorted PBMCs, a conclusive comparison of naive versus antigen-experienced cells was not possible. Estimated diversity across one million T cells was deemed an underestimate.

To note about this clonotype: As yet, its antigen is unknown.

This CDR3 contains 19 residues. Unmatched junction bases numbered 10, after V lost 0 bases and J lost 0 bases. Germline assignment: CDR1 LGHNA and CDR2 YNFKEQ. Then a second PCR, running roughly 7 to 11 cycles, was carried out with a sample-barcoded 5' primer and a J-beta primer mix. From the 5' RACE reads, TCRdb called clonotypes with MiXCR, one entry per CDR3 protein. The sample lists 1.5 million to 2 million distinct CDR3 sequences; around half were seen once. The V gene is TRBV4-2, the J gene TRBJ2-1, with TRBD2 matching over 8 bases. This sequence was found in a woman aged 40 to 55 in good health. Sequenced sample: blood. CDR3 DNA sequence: TGTGCCAGCAGCCAAGATGGGTTCCTTAGCGGGGACTCCTACAATGAGCAGTTCTTC. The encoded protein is CASSQDGFLSGDSYNEQFF.